This note documents a single TCR beta chain sequence. Its specificity is unknown. The record originates from a study of cytomegalovirus exposure and HLA in healthy donors. The study, taken as a whole, reports: Among the CMV-associated chains, a few were confirmed in vitro as specific for CMV antigens. A further, later analysis showed that HLA-associated TCR beta chains (compared with equally common others) were more clonally expanded.

The CDR3 is 14 residues long. Trimming left V 5 bases short and J 8 bases short, with 19 bases between. In germline, CDR1 is SQVTM, CDR2 ANQGSEA. Researchers ran the PCR with 60 Vbeta and 13 Jbeta primers. The method was immunoSEQ multiplex PCR; TCRdb's version includes in-frame clones alone and lacks a portion of them. The profile shows around 110,000 clones, around 75% of them singletons. Sequenced input: PBMCs. This sequence originates from a male donor in good health and CMV-seropositive. The rearrangement uses TRBV29-1 and TRBJ2-1, with a possible D match to TRBD1 (5 bases). Here the CDR3 DNA reads TGCAGCGTTAGATCGTACCAAAGGGGTTATGAGCAGTTCTTC. It codes for CSVRSYQRGYEQFF.